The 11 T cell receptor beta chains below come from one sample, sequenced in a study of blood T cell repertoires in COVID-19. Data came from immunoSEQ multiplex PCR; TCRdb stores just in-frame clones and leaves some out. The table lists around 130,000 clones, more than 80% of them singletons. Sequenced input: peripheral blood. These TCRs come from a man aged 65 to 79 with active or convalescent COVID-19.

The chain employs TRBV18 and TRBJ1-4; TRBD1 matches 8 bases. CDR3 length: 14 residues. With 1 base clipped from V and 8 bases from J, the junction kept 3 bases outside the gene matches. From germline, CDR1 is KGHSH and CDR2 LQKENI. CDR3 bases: TGTGCCAGCTCACCACGACAGGGGAGCGAAAAACTGTTTTTT. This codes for CASSPRQGSEKLFF.

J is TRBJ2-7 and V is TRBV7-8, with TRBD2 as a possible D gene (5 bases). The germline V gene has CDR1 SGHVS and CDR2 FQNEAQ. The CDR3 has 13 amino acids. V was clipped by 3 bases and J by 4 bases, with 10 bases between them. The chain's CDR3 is CASSFDPGYEQYF. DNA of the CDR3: TGTGCCAGCAGCTTTGACCCGGGGTACGAGCAGTACTTC. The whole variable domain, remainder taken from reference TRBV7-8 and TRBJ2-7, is GAGVSQSPRYKVAKRGQDVALRCDPISGHVSLFWYQQALGQGPEFLTYFQNEAQLDKSGLPSDRFFAERPEGSVSTLKIQRTQQEDSAVYLCASSFDPGYEQYFGPGTRLTVT.

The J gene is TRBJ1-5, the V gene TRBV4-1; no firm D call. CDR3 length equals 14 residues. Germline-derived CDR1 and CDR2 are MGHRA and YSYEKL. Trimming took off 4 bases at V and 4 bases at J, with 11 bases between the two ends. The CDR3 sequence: CASSPSGQNQPQHF. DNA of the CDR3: TGCGCCAGCAGCCCGTCGGGTCAGAATCAGCCCCAGCATTTT.

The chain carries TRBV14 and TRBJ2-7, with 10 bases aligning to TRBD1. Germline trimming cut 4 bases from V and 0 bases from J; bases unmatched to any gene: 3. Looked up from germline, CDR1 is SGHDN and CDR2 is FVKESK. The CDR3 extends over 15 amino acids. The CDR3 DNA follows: TGTGCCAGCAGCCCCCGGGACAGGGGCTCCTACGAGCAGTACTTC. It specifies CASSPRDRGSYEQYF.

CDR3 residues: CASSTGNYGYTF. The CDR3 nucleotides read TGTGCCAGCAGCACGGGTAACTATGGCTACACCTTC. The J gene is TRBJ1-2, the V gene TRBV5-6; D gene ambiguous. Trimming stripped 4 bases from V and 1 base from J, with 5 bases between. Germline lookup yields CDR1 SGHDT and CDR2 YYEEEE. This CDR3 has 12 amino acids.

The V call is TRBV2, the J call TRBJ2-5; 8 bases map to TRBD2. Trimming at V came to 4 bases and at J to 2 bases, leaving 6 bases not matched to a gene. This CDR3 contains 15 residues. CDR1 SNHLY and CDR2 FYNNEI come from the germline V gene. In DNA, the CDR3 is TGTGCCAGCAGTGCTGGACTAGCAGTTCAAGAGACCCAGTACTTC. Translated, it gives CASSAGLAVQETQYF.

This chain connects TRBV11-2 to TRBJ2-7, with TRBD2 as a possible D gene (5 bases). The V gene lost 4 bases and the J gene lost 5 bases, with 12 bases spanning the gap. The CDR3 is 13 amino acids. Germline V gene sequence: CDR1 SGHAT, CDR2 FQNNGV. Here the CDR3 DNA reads TGTGCCAGCAGCTCCGGGATAGGGCACGAGCAGTACTTC. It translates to CASSSGIGHEQYF.

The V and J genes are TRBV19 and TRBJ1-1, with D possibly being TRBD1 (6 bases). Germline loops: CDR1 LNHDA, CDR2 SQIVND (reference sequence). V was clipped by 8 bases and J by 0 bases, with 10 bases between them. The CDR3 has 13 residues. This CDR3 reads CASSDSLNTEAFF. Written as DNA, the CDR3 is TGTGCCAGTTCGGACAGCTTGAACACTGAAGCTTTCTTT.

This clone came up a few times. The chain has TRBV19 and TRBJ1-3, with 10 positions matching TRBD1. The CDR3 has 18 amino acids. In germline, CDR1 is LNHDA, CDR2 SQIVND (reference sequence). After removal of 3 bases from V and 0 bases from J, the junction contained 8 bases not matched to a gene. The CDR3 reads CASSIGGQGVFSGNTIYF. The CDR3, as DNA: TGTGCCAGTAGTATTGGAGGACAGGGGGTATTCTCTGGAAACACCATATATTTT. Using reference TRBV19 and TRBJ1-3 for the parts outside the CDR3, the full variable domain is DGGITQSPKYLFRKEGQNVTLSCEQNLNHDAMYWYRQDPGQGLRLIYYSQIVNDFQKGDIAEGYSVSREKKESFPLTVTSAQKNPTAFYLCASSIGGQGVFSGNTIYFGEGSWLTVV.

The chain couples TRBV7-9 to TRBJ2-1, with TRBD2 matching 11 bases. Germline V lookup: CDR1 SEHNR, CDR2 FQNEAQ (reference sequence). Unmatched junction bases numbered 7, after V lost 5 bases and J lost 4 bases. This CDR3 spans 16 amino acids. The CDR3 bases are TGTGCCAGCAGCGGCAATCTAGCGGGAGGTTACAATGAGCAGTTCTTC. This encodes CASSGNLAGGYNEQFF.

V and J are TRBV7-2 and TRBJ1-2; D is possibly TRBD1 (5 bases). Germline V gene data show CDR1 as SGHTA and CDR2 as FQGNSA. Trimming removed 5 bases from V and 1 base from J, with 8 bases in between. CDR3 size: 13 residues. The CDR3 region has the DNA TGTGCCAGCAGCACCGACAGTAACTATGGCTACACCTTC. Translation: CASSTDSNYGYTF. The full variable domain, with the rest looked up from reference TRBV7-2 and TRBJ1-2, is GAGVSQSPSNKVTEKGKDVELRCDPISGHTALYWYRQSLGQGLEFLIYFQGNSAPDKSGLPSDRFSAERTGGSVSTLTIQRTQQEDSAVYLCASSTDSNYGYTFGSGTRLTVV.